The present T cell receptor (beta chain) was sequenced within a study of OX40 agonist ivuxolimab in advanced cancers. Overall study results and limits: Within 6 weeks, CD4+ and CD8+ blood T cells expanded clonally at 0.1 to 3.0 mg/kg.

Clones were read by immunoSEQ multiplex PCR, and TCRdb kept only the in-frame ones, dropping some. The sample has tens of thousands of clones, about 93% seen once. Trimming cost V 5 bases and J 0 bases, with 10 bases left between them. The CDR3 is 14 amino acids. Germline V gene sequence: CDR1 MNHNS, CDR2 SASEGT. This clone was counted a single time. Its antigen is not known. This receptor was obtained from an adult with an advanced solid tumor such as melanoma, head and neck, liver or kidney cancer. The chain employs TRBV6-1 and TRBJ1-1; no definite D call. Sequencing was performed on CD4+ or CD8+ T cells sorted from blood, taken in a trial of the OX40 agonist ivuxolimab. The CDR3 here is CASSTRTVNTEAFF. CDR3 coding DNA: TGTGCCAGCAGTACCAGGACCGTGAACACTGAAGCTTTCTTT.